The rows below give T cell receptor beta chains drawn from one sample of a study of T cells after posttransplantation cyclophosphamide. Repertoires were generated with immunoSEQ multiplex PCR, while TCRdb's copy carries only in-frame clones and drops some. This table has about 32,000 clones, 85% to 90% appearing once. The sample consisted of PBMCs. Every receptor here comes from a woman between 35 and 50 years old with a blood cancer, CMV-positive, and with a related stem cell donor. Each CDR3 is given with its conserved first and last residue. A D gene is named only where the DNA matches it firmly. Clone size is stated in some rows and not others, as once, few, many or a class when expanded.

clone_size: NA
v_call: TRBV7-3
d_call: NA
j_call: TRBJ2-1
cdr3_aa: CASSLIPRNEQFF
cdr3_nt: TGTGCCAGCAGCCTGATCCCGCGGAATGAGCAGTTCTTC

clone_size: once
v_call: TRBV19
d_call: TRBD1
j_call: TRBJ2-2
cdr3_aa: CASSIQGAFGELFF
cdr3_nt: TGTGCCAGTAGTATCCAGGGGGCGTTCGGGGAGCTGTTTTTT

clone_size: NA
v_call: TRBV14
d_call: NA
j_call: TRBJ1-2
cdr3_aa: CASSQDYRVASNYGYTF
cdr3_nt: TGTGCCAGCAGCCAAGATTATCGGGTCGCTTCTAACTATGGCTACACCTTC

clone_size: once
v_call: TRBV7-9
d_call: NA
j_call: TRBJ1-1
cdr3_aa: CASSLPQGTEAFF
cdr3_nt: TGTGCCAGCAGTCTACCACAGGGTACTGAAGCTTTCTTT

clone_size: NA
v_call: TRBV9
d_call: TRBD1
j_call: TRBJ2-7
cdr3_aa: CASSVGGTGLYEQYF
cdr3_nt: TGTGCCAGCAGCGTAGGGGGGACAGGCCTCTACGAGCAGTACTTC

clone_size: NA
v_call: TRBV6-5
d_call: TRBD1
j_call: TRBJ1-1
cdr3_aa: CASSYPDRGNTEAFF
cdr3_nt: TGTGCCAGCAGTTACCCAGACAGGGGGAACACTGAAGCTTTCTTT

clone_size: NA
v_call: TRBV6-1
d_call: NA
j_call: TRBJ1-1
cdr3_aa: CASSPGQPNTEAFF
cdr3_nt: TGTGCCAGCAGCCCTGGACAGCCGAACACTGAAGCTTTCTTT

clone_size: NA
v_call: TRBV6-5
d_call: TRBD2
j_call: TRBJ2-7
cdr3_aa: CASSYASGAYEQYF
cdr3_nt: TGTGCCAGCAGTTACGCTAGCGGGGCGTACGAGCAGTACTTC

clone_size: once
v_call: TRBV15
d_call: TRBD1
j_call: TRBJ1-2
cdr3_aa: CATSRGQGAIYGYTF
cdr3_nt: TGTGCCACCAGCAGAGGACAGGGGGCGATCTATGGCTACACCTTC

clone_size: NA
v_call: TRBV4-3
d_call: TRBD2
j_call: TRBJ2-3
cdr3_aa: CASSQDWSGGPPPDTQYF
cdr3_nt: TGCGCCAGCAGCCAAGATTGGAGCGGGGGCCCCCCCCCAGATACGCAGTATTTT

clone_size: NA
v_call: TRBV5-5
d_call: NA
j_call: TRBJ2-1
cdr3_aa: CASSHLGIEQFF
cdr3_nt: TGTGCCAGCAGCCACCTCGGGATTGAGCAGTTCTTC

clone_size: NA
v_call: TRBV19
d_call: NA
j_call: TRBJ1-6
cdr3_aa: CASRVREFDSYNSPLHF
cdr3_nt: TGTGCCAGTAGGGTTCGGGAGTTCGACTCCTATAATTCACCCCTCCACTTT

clone_size: NA
v_call: TRBV19
d_call: TRBD2
j_call: TRBJ2-1
cdr3_aa: CASSRTGFPAGGSLEQFF
cdr3_nt: TGTGCCAGTAGTAGGACGGGTTTTCCAGCGGGGGGGAGTTTAGAGCAGTTCTTC

clone_size: NA
v_call: TRBV5-4
d_call: NA
j_call: TRBJ1-4
cdr3_aa: CASSLVESPTNEKLFF
cdr3_nt: TGTGCCAGCAGCTTGGTGGAGTCCCCAACTAATGAAAAACTGTTTTTT

clone_size: NA
v_call: TRBV11-3
d_call: TRBD2
j_call: TRBJ2-2
cdr3_aa: CASSSPTSGAAGELFF
cdr3_nt: TGTGCCAGCAGCTCACCGACCAGCGGGGCGGCCGGGGAGCTGTTTTTT

clone_size: NA
v_call: TRBV15
d_call: NA
j_call: TRBJ1-6
cdr3_aa: CATSGTGTPNSPLHF
cdr3_nt: TGTGCCACCAGCGGAACCGGGACACCTAATTCACCCCTCCACTTT

clone_size: NA
v_call: TRBV10-3
d_call: TRBD2
j_call: TRBJ2-1
cdr3_aa: CAITSVAGNEQFF
cdr3_nt: TGTGCCATCACCTCTGTAGCGGGGAATGAGCAGTTCTTC

clone_size: NA
v_call: TRBV19
d_call: TRBD1
j_call: TRBJ2-2
cdr3_aa: CASSRGGHLNTGELFF
cdr3_nt: TGTGCCAGTAGTAGAGGGGGCCACCTTAACACCGGGGAGCTGTTTTTT

clone_size: NA
v_call: TRBV7-9
d_call: TRBD1
j_call: TRBJ2-5
cdr3_aa: CASSPLPGQGIQETQYF
cdr3_nt: TGTGCCAGCAGCCCATTGCCGGGACAGGGGATTCAAGAGACCCAGTACTTC

clone_size: NA
v_call: TRBV5-4
d_call: TRBD1
j_call: TRBJ2-1
cdr3_aa: CASSKGQGEEEQFF
cdr3_nt: TGTGCCAGCAGCAAGGGACAGGGGGAAGAGGAGCAGTTCTTC

clone_size: NA
v_call: TRBV4-1
d_call: NA
j_call: TRBJ1-4
cdr3_aa: CASSQTGINEKLFF
cdr3_nt: TGCGCCAGCAGCCAAACAGGGATAAATGAAAAACTGTTTTTT

clone_size: NA
v_call: TRBV2
d_call: TRBD2
j_call: TRBJ2-2
cdr3_aa: CATLAGENTGELFF
cdr3_nt: TGTGCCACTCTAGCGGGAGAAAACACCGGGGAGCTGTTTTTT

clone_size: NA
v_call: TRBV7-6
d_call: TRBD1
j_call: TRBJ2-2
cdr3_aa: CASTARDRENTGELFF
cdr3_nt: TGTGCCAGCACCGCCCGCGACAGGGAGAACACCGGGGAGCTGTTTTTT